The text below deals with one T cell receptor beta chain. Its antigen is unidentified. These data belong to a study of shared clonotypes between healthy human individuals. Overall study findings and caveats: Sampling was confined to blood; repertoires within tissues likely differ.

The CDR3 contains 15 residues. The V end was cut by 5 bases, the J end by 0 bases, with 12 bases between. Germline CDR1 and CDR2: SGHNT and YENEEA. Some clones are missing from TCRdb's copy, which holds only in-frame ones; the method was immunoSEQ multiplex PCR. The data contain roughly 2.4 million clones, 90% to 96% of them singletons. The TCR sequence derives from a man younger than 35 in good health. What was sequenced was naive CD4+ T cells sorted from blood. Subset noted: CD45RA+ positively selected. The chain joins TRBV11-3 to TRBJ2-3, with D hard to call. The chain's CDR3 is CASSHTGGSTDTQYF. Written as DNA, the CDR3 is TGTGCCAGCAGCCATACCGGCGGTAGCACAGATACGCAGTATTTT. The entire variable domain, with the rest obtained from reference TRBV11-3 and TRBJ2-3, is as follows: EAGVVQSPRYKIIEKKQPVAFWCNPISGHNTLYWYLQNLGQGPELLIRYENEEAVDDSQLPKDRFSAERLKGVDSTLKIQPAELGDSAVYLCASSHTGGSTDTQYFGPGTRLTVL.